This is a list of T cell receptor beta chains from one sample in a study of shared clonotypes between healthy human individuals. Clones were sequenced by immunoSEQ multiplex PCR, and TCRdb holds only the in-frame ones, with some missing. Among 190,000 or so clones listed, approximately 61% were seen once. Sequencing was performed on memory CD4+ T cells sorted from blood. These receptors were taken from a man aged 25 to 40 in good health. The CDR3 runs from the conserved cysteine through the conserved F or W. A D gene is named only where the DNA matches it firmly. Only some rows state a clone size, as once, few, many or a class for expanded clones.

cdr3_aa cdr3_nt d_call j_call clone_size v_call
CASQKAGGYEQFF TGCGCCAGCCAAAAAGCGGGAGGCTATGAGCAGTTCTTC TRBD2 TRBJ2-1 many TRBV5-1
CASSFREGRQPQHF TGTGCCAGCAGCTTCCGAGAGGGGAGACAGCCCCAGCATTTT - TRBJ1-5 - TRBV7-2
CASKQLAGVGNEQFF TGTGCCAGTAAACAACTAGCGGGAGTTGGGAATGAGCAGTTCTTC TRBD2 TRBJ2-1 few TRBV11-1
CASSFRAGQTEAFF TGTGCCAGCAGTTTTAGGGCAGGGCAGACTGAAGCTTTCTTT - TRBJ1-1 - TRBV27
CASSRTVNYGYTF TGTGCCAGCAGCCGGACAGTTAACTATGGCTACACCTTC - TRBJ1-2 - TRBV11-2
CASSQGEETGYYEQYF TGCGCCAGCAGCCAAGGAGAAGAGACTGGTTACTACGAGCAGTACTTC - TRBJ2-7 - TRBV4-1
CASSHVRGKGEQYF TGTGCCAGCAGTCACGTACGGGGAAAGGGAGAGCAGTACTTC - TRBJ2-7 many TRBV27
CASSPGGRVLYNEQFF TGTGCCAGCAGCCCGGGGGGAAGGGTCCTCTACAATGAGCAGTTCTTC TRBD2 TRBJ2-1 - TRBV5-4
CASTTLGSMNEQFF TGTGCCAGCACCACCCTCGGGAGTATGAATGAGCAGTTCTTC - TRBJ2-1 - TRBV5-5
CASSHKGVIAGYTF TGTGCCAGCAGCCACAAAGGTGTGATCGCAGGCTACACCTTC - TRBJ1-2 - TRBV14
CASSLVGGDNEQFF TGTGCCAGCAGCTTAGTGGGGGGGGACAATGAGCAGTTCTTC TRBD2 TRBJ2-1 - TRBV7-2
CASGRDRGEKLFF TGTGCCAGCGGTCGGGACAGGGGGGAAAAACTGTTTTTT TRBD1 TRBJ1-4 - TRBV6-5
CASSQEGLASRYNEQFF TGCGCCAGCAGCCAAGAGGGGTTGGCCTCGAGGTATAATGAGCAGTTCTTC - TRBJ2-1 - TRBV4-1
CASSRVTAGLQETQYF TGTGCCAGCTCACGTGTGACAGCGGGGCTGCAAGAGACCCAGTACTTC TRBD2 TRBJ2-5 few TRBV18
CASSYSLQGNGELFF TGTGCCAGCAGTTACTCGTTACAAGGAAACGGGGAGCTGTTTTTT - TRBJ2-2 - TRBV6-5
CASSLVGNEQFF TGTGCCAGCAGCTTAGTGGGGAATGAGCAGTTCTTC - TRBJ2-1 - TRBV7-8